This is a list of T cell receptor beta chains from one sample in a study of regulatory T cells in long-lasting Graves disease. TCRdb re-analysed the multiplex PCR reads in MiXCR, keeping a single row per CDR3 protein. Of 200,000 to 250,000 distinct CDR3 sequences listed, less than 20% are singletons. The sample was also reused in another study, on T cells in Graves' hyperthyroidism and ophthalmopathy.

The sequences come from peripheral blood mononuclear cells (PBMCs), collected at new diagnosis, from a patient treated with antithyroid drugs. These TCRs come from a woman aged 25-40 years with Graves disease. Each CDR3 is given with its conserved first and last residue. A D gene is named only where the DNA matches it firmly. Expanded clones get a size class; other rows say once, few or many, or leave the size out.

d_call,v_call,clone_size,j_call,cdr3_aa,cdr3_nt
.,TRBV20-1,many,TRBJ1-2,CSAYHTGLYGYTF,TGCAGTGCTTATCATACAGGACTCTATGGCTACACCTTC
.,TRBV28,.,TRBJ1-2,CASSLGGPNYGYTF,TGTGCCAGCAGCCTGGGGGGACCTAACTATGGCTACACCTTC
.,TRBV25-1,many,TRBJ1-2,CASSESGSDYGYTF,TGTGCCAGCAGTGAATCCGGTTCCGACTATGGCTACACCTTC
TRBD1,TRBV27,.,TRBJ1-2,CASSPPGTGGRGYTF,TGTGCCAGCAGTCCGCCCGGGACAGGGGGCCGAGGCTACACCTTC
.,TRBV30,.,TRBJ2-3,CAWSATHMGGDTQYF,TGTGCCTGGAGCGCCACCCACATGGGCGGCGATACGCAGTATTTT
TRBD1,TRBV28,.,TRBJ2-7,CASTFRGQGGLEEQYF,TGTGCCAGCACCTTCCGGGGACAGGGGGGCCTCGAGGAGCAGTACTTC
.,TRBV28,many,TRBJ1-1,CASRALGGSLTEAFF,TGTGCCAGCAGGGCCCTGGGAGGGTCGCTCACTGAAGCTTTCTTT
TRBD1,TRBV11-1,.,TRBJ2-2,CASSGPYRGSDTGELFF,TGTGCCAGCAGCGGCCCGTACAGGGGGTCGGACACCGGGGAGCTGTTTTTT
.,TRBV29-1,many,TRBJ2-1,CSVGGPGAYNEQFF,TGCAGCGTTGGGGGACCGGGGGCCTACAATGAGCAGTTCTTC
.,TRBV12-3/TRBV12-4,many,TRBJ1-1,CASSLGGKVPEAFF,TGTGCCAGCAGTTTAGGGGGTAAGGTCCCTGAAGCTTTCTTT
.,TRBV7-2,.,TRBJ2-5,CASSALEGYQETQYF,TGTGCCAGCAGCGCGTTGGAGGGATACCAAGAGACCCAGTACTTC
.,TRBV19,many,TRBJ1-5,CASSVLGENQPQHF,TGTGCCAGTAGTGTGTTAGGAGAGAATCAGCCCCAGCATTTT
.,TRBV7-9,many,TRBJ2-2,CASSSSDITGELFF,TGTGCCAGCAGCTCGTCGGACATCACCGGGGAGCTGTTTTTT
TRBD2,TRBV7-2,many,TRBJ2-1,CASSLVAGEGNEQFF,TGTGCCAGCAGCTTAGTAGCGGGAGAGGGCAATGAGCAGTTCTTC
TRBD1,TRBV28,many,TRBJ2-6,CASSLPGTGLSGANVLTF,TGTGCCAGCAGTCTCCCCGGGACAGGCCTCTCTGGGGCCAACGTCCTGACTTTC
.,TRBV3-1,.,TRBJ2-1,CASSRGGGKSGNEQFF,TGTGCCAGCAGCCGGGGTGGCGGGAAGTCTGGAAATGAGCAGTTCTTC
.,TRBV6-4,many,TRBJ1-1,CASSATLDTEAFF,TGTGCCAGCAGTGCTACGCTTGATACTGAAGCTTTCTTT
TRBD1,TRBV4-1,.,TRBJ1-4,CASSPGTGGQQNEELFF,TGCGCCAGCAGCCCTGGGACAGGGGGCCAACAGAATGAAGAACTGTTTTTT
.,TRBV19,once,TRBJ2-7,CASSIAGQTGEQYF,TGTGCCAGTAGTATAGCAGGCCAGACGGGGGAGCAGTACTTC
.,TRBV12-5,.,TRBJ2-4,CASGLSTSLAKNIQYF,TGTGCTAGTGGTTTGAGTACTAGTTTAGCCAAAAACATTCAGTACTTC
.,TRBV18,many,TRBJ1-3,CASSPDVGRRAGNTIYF,TGTGCCAGCTCACCTGACGTTGGGCGGCGAGCTGGAAACACCATATATTTT
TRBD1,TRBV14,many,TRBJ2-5,CASSPRTGKRETQYF,TGTGCCAGCAGCCCCCGGACAGGGAAGCGGGAGACCCAGTACTTC
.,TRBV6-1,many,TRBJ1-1,CASSKRLQGNTEAFF,TGTGCCAGCAGTAAACGACTACAGGGGAACACTGAAGCTTTCTTT
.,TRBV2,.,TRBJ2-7,CASSRGRPPYEQYF,TGTGCCAGCAGTAGGGGACGGCCCCCCTACGAGCAGTACTTC
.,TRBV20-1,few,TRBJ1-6,CSARVMGGNNSPLHF,TGCAGTGCTAGAGTTATGGGTGGGAATAATTCACCCCTCCACTTT
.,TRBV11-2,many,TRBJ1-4,CASSPQAATNEKLFF,TGTGCCAGCAGCCCCCAAGCCGCAACTAATGAAAAACTGTTTTTT
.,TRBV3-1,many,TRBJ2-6,CASSQEGAGANVLTF,TGTGCCAGCAGCCAAGAGGGGGCTGGGGCCAACGTCCTGACTTTC
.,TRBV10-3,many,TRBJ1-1,CAISAGILTEAFF,TGTGCCATCAGTGCTGGCATCCTCACTGAAGCTTTCTTT
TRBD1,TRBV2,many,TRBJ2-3,CASRRQGSTDTQYF,TGTGCCAGCCGCCGACAGGGAAGCACAGATACGCAGTATTTT
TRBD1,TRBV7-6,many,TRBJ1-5,CASSPGQGAFGQPQHF,TGTGCCAGCAGCCCGGGACAGGGGGCGTTCGGTCAGCCCCAGCATTTT
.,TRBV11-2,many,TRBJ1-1,CASSPGPRRIEAFF,TGTGCCAGCAGCCCCGGACCGCGTCGGATTGAAGCTTTCTTT
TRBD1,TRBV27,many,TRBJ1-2,CASSSDRVGYTF,TGTGCCAGCAGTTCGGACAGGGTTGGCTACACCTTC
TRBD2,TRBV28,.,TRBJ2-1,CASSSEREWPYNEQFF,TGTGCCAGCAGTTCCGAGCGGGAGTGGCCCTACAATGAGCAGTTCTTC
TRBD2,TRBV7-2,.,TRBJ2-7,CASSRTSGDNEQYF,TGTGCCAGCAGCCGGACTAGCGGGGACAACGAGCAGTACTTC
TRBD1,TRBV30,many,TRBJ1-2,CAWSVLFRDSGYTF,TGTGCCTGGAGTGTATTGTTCCGGGACAGTGGCTACACCTTC
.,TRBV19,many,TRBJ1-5,CASSYNQGQNPNQPQHF,TGTGCCAGTAGTTACAACCAGGGGCAGAACCCAAATCAGCCCCAGCATTTT
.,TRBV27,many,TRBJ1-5,CASSPQGRSNQPQHF,TGTGCCAGCAGCCCCCAGGGCCGGAGCAATCAGCCCCAGCATTTT
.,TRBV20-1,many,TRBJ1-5,CSARPGGLNQPQHF,TGCAGTGCTCGGCCGGGGGGGCTGAATCAGCCCCAGCATTTT
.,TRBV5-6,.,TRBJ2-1,CASSFGRGDEQFF,TGTGCCAGCAGCTTTGGTAGGGGGGATGAGCAGTTCTTC
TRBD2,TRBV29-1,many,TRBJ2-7,CSVGESGRAEQYF,TGCAGCGTTGGAGAGAGCGGGAGGGCCGAGCAGTACTTC
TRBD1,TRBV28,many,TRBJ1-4,CASSSLGQGKNEKLFF,TGTGCCAGCAGTTCCCTGGGACAGGGAAAAAATGAAAAACTGTTTTTT
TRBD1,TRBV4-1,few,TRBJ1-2,CASSQRTGYDGYTF,TGCGCCAGCAGCCAGAGGACAGGCTACGATGGCTACACCTTC
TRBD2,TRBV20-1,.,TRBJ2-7,CSIVGLAGSPYEQYF,TGCAGTATAGTGGGACTAGCGGGATCTCCGTACGAGCAGTACTTC
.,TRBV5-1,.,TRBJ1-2,CASSFSRVDYGYTF,TGCGCCAGCAGCTTCTCTAGGGTAGACTATGGCTACACCTTC
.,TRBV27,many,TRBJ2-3,CASSAEQATDTQYF,TGTGCCAGCAGTGCGGAACAAGCGACAGATACGCAGTATTTT
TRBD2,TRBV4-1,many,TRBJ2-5,CASSYRSGGAEETQYF,TGCGCCAGCAGCTACAGAAGCGGGGGGGCTGAGGAGACCCAGTACTTC
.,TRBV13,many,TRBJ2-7,CASSLGEEGSYEQYF,TGTGCCAGCAGCTTAGGCGAGGAGGGATCCTACGAGCAGTACTTC
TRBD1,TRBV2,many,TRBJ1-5,CASSATGADQPQHF,TGTGCCAGCAGTGCTACAGGGGCGGATCAGCCCCAGCATTTT
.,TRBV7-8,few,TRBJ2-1,CASSLYRESYNEQFF,TGTGCCAGCAGCTTATACAGGGAGTCCTACAATGAGCAGTTCTTC
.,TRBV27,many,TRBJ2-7,CASSLSYAGPEEQYF,TGTGCCAGCAGTTTATCGTACGCCGGCCCGGAGGAGCAGTACTTC
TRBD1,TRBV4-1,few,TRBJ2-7,CASSHRDRVSSYEQYF,TGCGCCAGCAGCCACCGGGACAGGGTCAGCTCCTACGAGCAGTACTTC
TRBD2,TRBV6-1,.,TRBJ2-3,CASRKTSGGSTDTQYF,TGTGCCAGCAGAAAAACTAGCGGGGGAAGCACAGATACGCAGTATTTT
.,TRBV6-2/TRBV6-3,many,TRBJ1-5,CASSPGRGNYQPQHF,TGTGCCAGCAGCCCCGGTCGGGGGAATTATCAGCCCCAGCATTTT
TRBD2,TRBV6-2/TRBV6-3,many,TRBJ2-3,CASSAASGTTDTQYF,TGTGCCAGCAGTGCCGCTAGCGGGACCACAGATACGCAGTATTTT
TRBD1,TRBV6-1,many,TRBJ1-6,CASSEFHDRGKNSPLHF,TGTGCCAGCAGTGAATTCCACGACAGGGGTAAGAATTCACCCCTCCACTTT
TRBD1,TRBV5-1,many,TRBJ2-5,CASSLNSPGQGETQYF,TGCGCCAGCAGCTTGAATTCCCCGGGACAGGGCGAGACCCAGTACTTC